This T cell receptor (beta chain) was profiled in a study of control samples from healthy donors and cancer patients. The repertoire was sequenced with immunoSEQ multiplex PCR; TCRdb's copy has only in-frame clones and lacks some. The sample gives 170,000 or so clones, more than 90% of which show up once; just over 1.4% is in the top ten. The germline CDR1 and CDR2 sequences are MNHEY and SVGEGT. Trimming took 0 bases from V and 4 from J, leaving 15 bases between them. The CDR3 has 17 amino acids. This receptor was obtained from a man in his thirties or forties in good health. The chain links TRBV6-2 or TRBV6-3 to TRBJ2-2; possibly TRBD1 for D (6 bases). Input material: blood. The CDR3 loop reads CASSYSPQGRITGELFF. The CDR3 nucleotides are TGTGCCAGCAGTTACTCGCCACAGGGCAGGATCACCGGGGAGCTGTTTTTT.